This is a list of T cell receptor beta chains from one sample in a study of blood T cells in healthy people across ages. MiXCR, run by TCRdb on the 5' RACE reads, gives a single entry per CDR3 protein. The data hold roughly 800,000 distinct CDR3 sequences, with around 25% observed a single time. These data were likewise used in another study, on T cells of mothers and their children.

Material for sequencing was blood. These TCRs come from a boy aged 5-17 years in good health. The CDR3 runs from the conserved cysteine through the conserved F or W. D genes are given only for firm matches. Not every row has a clone size; where given, it reads once, few, many or a size class.

clone_size,d_call,j_call,v_call,cdr3_aa,cdr3_nt
NA,TRBD1,TRBJ1-2,TRBV7-9,CASSPAGTDYGYTF,TGTGCCAGCAGCCCAGCCGGGACAGATTATGGCTACACCTTC
few,TRBD2,TRBJ2-7,TRBV4-1,CASSYSGRAEYEQYF,TGCGCCAGCAGCTATTCCGGGAGGGCCGAGTACGAGCAGTACTTC
few,NA,TRBJ2-1,TRBV5-1,CASSREGTGYNEQFF,TGCGCCAGCAGCCGGGAGGGGACAGGGTACAATGAGCAGTTCTTC
few,NA,TRBJ2-2,TRBV28,CASSHRVYTGELFF,TGTGCCAGCAGTCACAGGGTGTACACCGGGGAGCTGTTTTTT
NA,NA,TRBJ2-7,TRBV25-1,CASSALHGTPSYEQYF,TGTGCCAGCAGTGCCCTTCACGGGACGCCTTCCTACGAGCAGTACTTC
NA,TRBD1,TRBJ1-2,TRBV19,CASSWPGQGTGYTF,TGTGCCAGCTCTTGGCCGGGACAGGGGACTGGCTACACCTTC
NA,NA,TRBJ2-5,TRBV21-1,CASRWGLQETQYF,TGTGCCAGCAGATGGGGCCTCCAAGAGACCCAGTACTTC
NA,NA,TRBJ2-5,TRBV2,CASREGSETQYF,TGTGCCAGCAGGGAAGGGTCGGAGACCCAGTACTTC
few,TRBD1,TRBJ2-7,TRBV20-1,CSAKQGQGLVYEQYF,TGCAGTGCTAAACAGGGACAGGGGCTGGTGTACGAGCAGTACTTC
NA,NA,TRBJ2-6,TRBV19,CASGLWISGANVLTF,TGTGCCAGTGGATTATGGATCTCTGGGGCCAACGTCCTGACTTTC
NA,NA,TRBJ1-6,TRBV5-1,CASSLGDRSGVHSPLHF,TGCGCCAGCAGCTTGGGGGATAGATCGGGGGTGCATTCACCCCTCCACTTT
NA,TRBD2,TRBJ2-5,TRBV7-2,CASSLDEWGGSNYERYF,TGTGCCAGCAGCTTAGATGAATGGGGGGGGTCGAACTACGAGCGGTACTTC
NA,TRBD2,TRBJ2-1,TRBV7-2,CASSLGTSGGPPHNEQFF,TGTGCCAGCAGCCTAGGGACTAGCGGGGGCCCTCCCCACAATGAGCAGTTCTTC
few,NA,TRBJ2-1,TRBV6-6,CASSYPGAAYNEQFF,TGTGCCAGCAGTTACCCAGGGGCAGCCTACAATGAGCAGTTCTTC
few,NA,TRBJ2-7,TRBV20-1,CSARDWASESPYEQYF,TGCAGTGCTAGAGATTGGGCTAGCGAGTCCCCCTACGAGCAGTACTTC
NA,NA,TRBJ2-1,TRBV5-6,CASSWPNSHSYNEQFF,TGTGCCAGCAGTTGGCCGAATAGCCACTCCTACAATGAGCAGTTCTTC
few,NA,TRBJ2-7,TRBV28,CASSGRISYEQYF,TGTGCCAGCAGTGGAAGGATCTCCTACGAGCAGTACTTC
NA,TRBD2,TRBJ2-3,TRBV4-3,CASSVKGVAGLTDTQYF,TGCGCCAGCAGCGTGAAGGGAGTAGCGGGGCTTACAGATACGCAGTATTTT
NA,NA,TRBJ2-3,TRBV29-1,CSVVRQLTDTQYF,TGCAGCGTTGTGAGACAGCTCACAGATACGCAGTATTTT
few,TRBD1,TRBJ2-6,TRBV3-1,CASSLGTGDSGANVLTF,TGTGCCAGCAGCCTAGGGACAGGAGACTCTGGGGCCAACGTCCTGACTTTC
NA,TRBD1,TRBJ1-6,TRBV6-1,CASSQRTGGGNSPLHF,TGTGCCAGCAGTCAACGGACAGGGGGAGGAAATTCACCCCTCCACTTT
NA,NA,TRBJ2-7,TRBV25-1,CASSGEGFLYEQYF,TGTGCCAGTAGTGGAGAGGGTTTCCTATACGAGCAGTACTTC
NA,NA,TRBJ2-5,TRBV9,CASSARQGLGETQYF,TGTGCCAGCAGCGCCCGACAGGGACTGGGAGAGACCCAGTACTTC
NA,NA,TRBJ2-5,TRBV2,CASSGPTRSQETQYF,TGTGCCAGCAGCGGACCGACTCGCAGCCAAGAGACCCAGTACTTC
few,NA,TRBJ2-5,TRBV25-1,CASSDWSLEMGETQYF,TGTGCCAGCAGTGACTGGTCCTTGGAAATGGGGGAGACCCAGTACTTC
once,TRBD2,TRBJ2-1,TRBV3-1,CASSQQLAGYNAQFF,TGTGCCAGCAGCCAACAACTAGCGGGGTACAATGCGCAGTTCTTC
few,NA,TRBJ2-4,TRBV6-1,CASVGGIGIQYF,TGTGCCTCGGTTGGGGGGATCGGCATTCAGTACTTC
NA,TRBD2,TRBJ2-5,TRBV9,CASSVVTSGAETQYF,TGTGCCAGCAGCGTAGTGACTAGCGGGGCTGAGACCCAGTACTTC
NA,TRBD2,TRBJ2-1,TRBV20-1,CSASLAGRMDNEQFF,TGCAGTGCTAGTCTAGCGGGGCGGATGGACAATGAGCAGTTCTTC
few,TRBD2,TRBJ2-7,TRBV3-1,CASSPERARGMGHEQYF,TGTGCCAGCAGCCCGGAACGTGCGCGGGGGATGGGCCACGAGCAGTACTTC
few,TRBD1,TRBJ2-2,TRBV3-1,CASSPRTGVNTGELFF,TGTGCCAGCAGCCCGAGGACAGGGGTGAACACCGGGGAGCTGTTTTTT
NA,NA,TRBJ1-2,TRBV9,CASSVGHRGTYGYTF,TGTGCCAGCAGCGTAGGACACCGGGGAACCTATGGCTACACCTTC
NA,TRBD2,TRBJ2-3,TRBV10-3,CAISESTSYGTDTQYF,TGTGCCATCAGTGAGTCGACTAGCTACGGCACAGATACGCAGTATTTT
few,NA,TRBJ2-5,TRBV20-1,CSALERGRMRETQYF,TGCAGTGCCTTAGAGAGGGGAAGGATGCGAGAGACCCAGTACTTC
NA,TRBD2,TRBJ2-1,TRBV20-1,CSASSLAGSSYNEQFF,TGCAGTGCTAGTTCACTAGCGGGTAGCTCCTACAATGAGCAGTTCTTC
few,NA,TRBJ2-7,TRBV11-2,CASSSWTGNEQYF,TGTGCCAGCAGCTCGTGGACCGGGAACGAGCAGTACTTC
NA,NA,TRBJ2-5,TRBV7-2,CASSGSMAVRPHRETQYF,TGTGCCAGCAGCGGAAGCATGGCAGTTAGACCTCACCGCGAGACCCAGTACTTC
NA,NA,TRBJ1-3,TRBV7-2,CASSLGRTSGNTIYF,TGTGCCAGCAGCTTAGGACGGACCTCTGGAAACACCATATATTTT
NA,TRBD2,TRBJ2-5,TRBV19,CASNSAGVETQYF,TGTGCCAGTAATAGCGCGGGAGTGGAGACCCAGTACTTC
once,TRBD2,TRBJ2-1,TRBV28,CASSLAGGPLSSYNEQFF,TGTGCCAGCAGTTTAGCGGGAGGGCCTCTTAGCTCCTACAATGAGCAGTTCTTC
NA,NA,TRBJ2-2,TRBV24-1,CATSSAETNTGELFF,TGTGCCACCAGTTCTGCAGAAACGAACACCGGGGAGCTGTTTTTT
NA,NA,TRBJ1-4,TRBV7-9,CAGSLMNEKLFF,TGTGCCGGCAGCTTAATGAATGAAAAACTGTTTTTT